The TCR beta chain under discussion was sequenced for a study of Tregs in tolerant kidney transplant recipients. Broader study findings: Tregs expanded with activated donor B cells seemed most donor-specific. Findings come from small patient numbers and require larger validation.

Unstimulated Tregs (CD4+CD25+CD127-) and CD4+CD25- non-Tregs were sorted from PBMCs. Profiled with immunoSEQ multiplex PCR; TCRdb holds only in-frame clones, not every one. In the table there are approximately 65,000 clones, 80% to 85% of which are singletons. About this clone: As yet, its antigen is unknown.

Germline V gene sequence: CDR1 KGHSH, CDR2 LQKENI. The V end was cut by 4 bases, the J end by 2 bases, with 27 bases between. The CDR3 has 19 residues. The chain uses TRBV18 and TRBJ2-7; D possibly corresponds to TRBD2 (6 bases). The clonotype originates from a human donor in good health. Material: CD4+ T cells from blood. Written as DNA, the CDR3 is TGTGCCAGCTCACGGGGACGGTGGGTCCAACGGGGGTCCACCTACGAGCAGTACTTC. Its translation: CASSRGRWVQRGSTYEQYF.